The 17 T cell receptor beta chains listed next were all sequenced from one sample in a study of cytomegalovirus exposure and HLA in healthy donors. The PCR contained 60 Vbeta and 13 Jbeta primers. TCRdb keeps only in-frame clones here, not all; method: immunoSEQ multiplex PCR. The sample lists approximately 150,000 clones, roughly 80% occurring once. Sequencing used PBMCs. The receptor set was obtained from a man between 35 and 55 years old in good health and CMV-seronegative.

The chain couples TRBV2 to TRBJ1-5; D is possibly TRBD1 (6 bases). Germline V CDR1 and CDR2: SNHLY, FYNNEI. This CDR3 is built from 14 residues. V was clipped by 3 bases and J by 6 bases, with 12 bases between them. CDR3 in DNA: TGTGCCAGCAGTGAGGGGGCCTCCGCTCAGCCCCAGCATTTT. Encoded protein: CASSEGASAQPQHF.

The rearrangement uses TRBV6-1 and TRBJ2-7; 8 positions match TRBD2. The germline V gene encodes CDR1 MNHNS and CDR2 SASEGT. This CDR3 comprises 14 residues. The ends lost 7 bases at V and 0 bases at J; junction bases unmatched: 5. CDR3 amino acids: CASKRGLDSYEQYF. DNA of the CDR3: TGTGCCAGCAAGCGGGGGCTTGACTCCTACGAGCAGTACTTC.

The J gene is TRBJ2-5, the V gene TRBV7-3; the match to TRBD2 covers 16 bases. The germline V gene encodes CDR1 SGHTA and CDR2 FQGTGA. CDR3 size: 19 residues. Trimming cost V 1 base and J 3 bases; bases outside gene matches: 8. CDR3 nucleotide sequence: TGTGCCAGCAGCTTAAGGGCCGGGACTAGCGGGGGGGCTGAAGAGACCCAGTACTTC. This encodes CASSLRAGTSGGAEETQYF.

DNA for the CDR3: TGTGCCAGCAGTTTGCGGAGGGACGGTTATGGCTACACCTTC. It encodes CASSLRRDGYGYTF. This sequence joins TRBV27 and TRBJ1-2; D is possibly TRBD1 (5 bases). The CDR3 loop spans 14 amino acids. Germline V gene data show CDR1 as MNHEY and CDR2 as SMNVEV (reference sequence). Trimming took 3 bases from V and 5 from J, leaving 13 bases between them.

This clone was detected only once. The chain has TRBV11-2 and TRBJ1-6; D is perhaps TRBD1 (5 bases). V was shortened by 3 bases and J by 4 bases, with 7 bases between the two germline ends. CDR1 is SGHAT, CDR2 FQNNGV, per germline. The CDR3 runs 14 residues. The DNA for the CDR3 is TGTGCCAGCAGCTTCAGGGATTATAATTCACCCCTCCACTTT. This translates into CASSFRDYNSPLHF. Combining the CDR3 with reference TRBV11-2 and TRBJ1-6 gives the whole variable domain EAGVAQSPRYKIIEKRQSVAFWCNPISGHATLYWYQQILGQGPKLLIQFQNNGVVDDSQLPKDRFSAERLKGVDSTLKIQPAKLEDSAVYLCASSFRDYNSPLHFGNGTRLTVT.

The V gene is TRBV9, the J gene TRBJ1-4, with 9 bases that match TRBD1. Per germline, CDR1 SGDLS and CDR2 YYNGEE. The CDR3 totals 15 residues. V was clipped by 3 bases and J by 4 bases; unmatched bases: 4. DNA of the CDR3: TGTGCCAGCAGCGCACAGGGGGCAGTTAATGAAAAACTGTTTTTT. Protein product: CASSAQGAVNEKLFF.

This clone was seen a handful of times. V is TRBV28 and J is TRBJ1-1; 9 nucleotides match TRBD1. Germline trimming cut 5 bases from V and 9 bases from J; bases unmatched to any gene: 4. Germline V gene sequence: CDR1 MDHEN, CDR2 SYDVKM. The CDR3 has 12 residues. The CDR3 DNA reads TGTGCCAGCAGTCCGGGACAGGGTCAAGCTTTCTTT. This translates into CASSPGQGQAFF.

The V and J genes are TRBV5-4 and TRBJ1-5, with 7 bases aligning to TRBD1. Losses at the gene ends were 0 bases for V and 1 base for J; bases not matched to a gene: 4. Germline CDR1 SGHNT, CDR2 YYREEE (reference sequence). CDR3 length: 16 residues. CDR3 protein: CASSLGGTVSNQPQHF. CDR3 coding DNA: TGTGCCAGCAGCTTGGGAGGGACAGTCAGCAATCAGCCCCAGCATTTT. Full variable domain (missing parts from reference TRBV5-4 and TRBJ1-5): ETGVTQSPTHLIKTRGQQVTLRCSSQSGHNTVSWYQQALGQGPQFIFQYYREEENGRGNFPPRFSGLQFPNYSSELNVNALELDDSALYLCASSLGGTVSNQPQHFGDGTRLSIL.

Points on this clone: One end of the junction is discordant with germline, which a read error may explain. The rearrangement uses TRBV6-6 and TRBJ1-1; D uncertain. Germline-derived CDR1 and CDR2 are MNHNY and SVGAGI (reference sequence). This CDR3 spans 13 amino acids. The DNA for the CDR3 is TGTGCCAGCAGTCAATTTGAGGGCCTAGAAGCTCTCTTT. It encodes CASSQFEGLEALF.

The chain joins TRBV27 to TRBJ2-7; TRBD1 matches at 7 bases. The CDR3 loop spans 16 amino acids. CDR1 and CDR2 (germline): MNHEY, SMNVEV (reference sequence). The trim removed 1 base at V and 2 bases at J, leaving 8 bases unmatched. CDR3 loop: CASSLFPGTAPYEQYF. The CDR3 DNA sequence: TGTGCCAGCAGTTTATTCCCGGGGACAGCACCCTACGAGCAGTACTTC.

The chain couples TRBV28 to TRBJ2-7; 7 nucleotides match TRBD1. This CDR3 is built from 14 residues. J gave up 2 bases and V 4 bases, and 5 bases lay outside the gene matches. Looked up from germline, CDR1 is MDHEN and CDR2 is SYDVKM. The CDR3 region is CASSSDRAAYEQYF. CDR3 nucleotides: TGTGCCAGCAGTTCCGACAGGGCGGCCTACGAGCAGTACTTC. The full variable domain, completed using reference TRBV28 and TRBJ2-7, is DVKVTQSSRYLVKRTGEKVFLECVQDMDHENMFWYRQDPGLGLRLIYFSYDVKMKEKGDIPEGYSVSREKKERFSLILESASTNQTSMYLCASSSDRAAYEQYFGPGTRLTVT.

The rearrangement links TRBV2 to TRBJ1-1; perhaps TRBD1 as D (6 bases). Germline CDR1 is SNHLY and CDR2 is FYNNEI. There are 18 residues in the CDR3. Between the trimmed V and J ends, which lost 4 bases and 7 bases, there was a span of 28 bases. CDR3: CASSALSPRTVGPLEAFF. The CDR3 DNA reads as TGTGCCAGCAGTGCGCTGTCGCCGCGGACAGTCGGTCCCCTTGAAGCTTTCTTT.

This rearrangement joins TRBV5-6 to TRBJ1-5, with 10 bases identical to TRBD1. Germline-derived CDR1 and CDR2 are SGHDT and YYEEEE. The CDR3 loop spans 18 amino acids. The V and J ends lost 0 bases and 2 bases, in that order; junction bases with no gene match: 8. The CDR3 nucleotides are TGTGCCAGCAGCTTGGCGGGTACCGGGACAGGGGGCAATCAGCCCCAGCATTTT. This encodes CASSLAGTGTGGNQPQHF.

The chain couples TRBV19 to TRBJ2-6, with TRBD1 matching over 10 bases. Looked up from germline, CDR1 is LNHDA and CDR2 is SQIVND (reference sequence). The CDR3 has 18 residues. V lost 0 bases and J lost 0; bases outside the gene matches: 2. CDR3 sequence: CASSIERTGGSGANVLTF. CDR3 bases: TGTGCCAGTAGTATAGAGAGGACAGGGGGCTCTGGGGCCAACGTCCTGACTTTC. Drawing the rest from reference TRBV19 and TRBJ2-6, the complete variable domain is DGGITQSPKYLFRKEGQNVTLSCEQNLNHDAMYWYRQDPGQGLRLIYYSQIVNDFQKGDIAEGYSVSREKKESFPLTVTSAQKNPTAFYLCASSIERTGGSGANVLTFGAGSRLTVL.

V is TRBV6-5 and J is TRBJ2-5; 8 positions agree with TRBD1. The J call may not be correct, given that the DNA end is closer to TRBJ2-7. The germline gives CDR1 MNHEY, CDR2 SVGAGI. This CDR3 has 13 residues. The CDR3 DNA follows: TGTGCCAGCAGTCTGGACAGGGCTTACGAGCAGTACTTC. It specifies CASSLDRAYEQYF.

The chain joins TRBV7-2 to TRBJ1-1, with D hard to call. The CDR3 spans 16 residues. From germline, CDR1 is SGHTA and CDR2 FQGNSA. Trimming stripped 5 bases from V and 1 base from J, with 17 bases between. The CDR3 sequence is CASSLRWWQENTEAFF. The CDR3, as DNA: TGTGCCAGCAGCCTTAGATGGTGGCAGGAGAACACTGAAGCTTTCTTT.

This clone was seen once. The rearrangement links TRBV2 to TRBJ1-5; 8 bases line up with TRBD1. This CDR3 contains 15 residues. J lost 4 bases, V lost 10 bases, and 12 bases had no gene match. Germline values: CDR1 SNHLY, CDR2 FYNNEI. CDR3 in amino acids: CANSEWRQGNQPQHF. In DNA, the CDR3 is TGTGCCAACAGCGAATGGAGACAGGGGAATCAGCCCCAGCATTTT.